The 14 T cell receptor beta chains below come from one sample, sequenced in a study of cytomegalovirus exposure and HLA in healthy donors (dated by TCRdb to 2016 to 2017). Libraries were built with the immunoSEQ multiplex PCR assay. A mixture of 60 forward primers for TCR Vbeta segments and 13 reverse primers for TCR Jbeta segments was used in the multiplex PCR. The source is immuneACCESS, and TCRdb retained only in-frame sequences with V and J called. Part of the clones is not carried over; for the studies checked, unresolved V genes explain less than half of this, and the remainder is unexplained. The sample table lists 150,000 to 200,000 clones, approximately 78% of them with a count of one. The leading ten clones occupy under 2% of the sample. The sample was PBMCs. The receptor set was obtained from a woman between 18 and 29 years old in good health and CMV-seronegative.

Comment on this clone: Sequence at one end of the junction differs from germline and may be a read error. The chain links TRBV6-5 to TRBJ2-7; 9 bases are a match to TRBD1. Looked up from germline, CDR1 is MNHEY and CDR2 is SVGAGI. This CDR3 comprises 13 residues. Written as DNA, the CDR3 is TGTGCCAGCAGTACAGGGACAGGGAACGAACAGTACTTC. Translated: CASSTGTGNEQYF.

The rearrangement joins TRBV5-1 to TRBJ1-5; D is perhaps TRBD1 (6 bases). This CDR3 has 15 amino acids. The germline V gene has CDR1 SGHRS and CDR2 YFSETQ. The V gene lost 0 bases and the J gene lost 1 base, with 8 bases spanning the gap. The CDR3 DNA follows: TGCGCCAGCAGCTTGGACGGGACAAGCAATCAGCCCCAGCATTTT. As protein: CASSLDGTSNQPQHF.

The chain joins TRBV5-6 to TRBJ2-5, with D possibly TRBD2 on 6 matching bases. Looked up from germline, CDR1 is SGHDT and CDR2 is YYEEEE. This CDR3 is built from 13 residues. Trimming shortened V by 4 bases and J by 5 bases, and 12 bases separated the two germline ends. CDR3 bases: TGTGCCAGCAGCCCGCCGGGGAGGGAGACCCAGTACTTC. Amino acids: CASSPPGRETQYF.

This clone was observed a few times. The J gene is TRBJ2-1, the V gene TRBV6-1; 12 positions match TRBD1. This CDR3 has 14 amino acids. Trimming removed 6 bases from V and 8 bases from J; junction bases left unmatched: 5. Germline CDR1 reads MNHNS; CDR2 reads SASEGT. The CDR3 coding sequence is TGTGCCAGCAGCGCCGGGACAGGGGGCTATGAGCAGTTCTTC. Its protein product is CASSAGTGGYEQFF.

CDR3 region: CASSYLTGFTETQYF. CDR3 sequence (DNA): TGTGCCAGCAGCTATCTAACAGGATTCACGGAGACCCAGTACTTC. J is TRBJ2-5 and V is TRBV5-6; D is possibly TRBD1 (5 bases). CDR3 size: 15 residues. CDR1 and CDR2 from the germline V gene are SGHDT and YYEEEE. V was trimmed by 3 bases and J by 5 bases, leaving 17 bases between them.

J is TRBJ1-2 and V is TRBV6-1; 7 bases line up with TRBD1. J gave up 5 bases and V 9 bases, and 12 bases lay outside the gene matches. This CDR3 is 14 amino acids long. CDR1 is MNHNS and CDR2 is SASEGT in the germline V gene. For the CDR3, the DNA is TGTGCCAGTAAAAAGGAACAGGGGAGATATGGCTACACCTTC. This codes for CASKKEQGRYGYTF.

The genes are TRBV25-1 and TRBJ2-3, with 8 bases matching TRBD2. This CDR3 region has 17 residues. The J segment lost 4 bases and the V segment lost 4 bases, leaving 13 bases of the junction unmatched. In germline, CDR1 is MGHDK, CDR2 SYGVNS. As DNA, the CDR3 is TGTGCCAGCAGTGTCCTTCGGCGGGGGGCCTCCCCAGATACGCAGTATTTT. Translating it yields CASSVLRRGASPDTQYF. The full variable domain, its missing parts supplied by reference TRBV25-1 and TRBJ2-3, is EADIYQTPRYLVIGTGKKITLECSQTMGHDKMYWYQQDPGMELHLIHYSYGVNSTEKGDLSSESTVSRIRTEHFPLTLESARPSHTSQYLCASSVLRRGASPDTQYFGPGTRLTVL.

In DNA, the CDR3 is TGCGCCAGCAGCCCAGGAGGGGCGGGAGGGCCTTATGAGCAGTTCTTC. It specifies CASSPGGAGGPYEQFF. J is TRBJ2-1 and V is TRBV5-1; 9 bases fit TRBD2. Germline V gives CDR1 SGHRS, CDR2 YFSETQ. Trimming took 4 bases from V and 8 from J; bases not matched to a gene: 13. The CDR3 is 16 residues long.

The chain links TRBV10-3 to TRBJ2-5; 10 nucleotides line up with TRBD2. V shed 9 bases, J shed 5 bases, and the junction held 9 bases outside the gene matches. This CDR3 has 14 amino acids. Germline lookup yields CDR1 ENHRY and CDR2 SYGVKD. In DNA form, the CDR3 reads TGTGCCATGAGGGCTAGCGGGAGTGGTGAGACCCAGTACTTC. This encodes CAMRASGSGETQYF.

On this clone: Other DNA variants within this sample encode the same CDR3. This rearrangement joins TRBV6-1 to TRBJ1-4; 9 nucleotides agree with TRBD1. Germline V CDR1 and CDR2: MNHNS, SASEGT. V shed 3 bases, J shed 7 bases, and the junction held 3 bases outside the gene matches. The CDR3 runs 14 residues. Written as DNA, the CDR3 is TGTGCCAGCAGTGAGGGACAGGGTTTTGAAAAACTGTTTTTT. This sequence encodes CASSEGQGFEKLFF.

CDR3 amino acids: CASSLTGGADNSPLHF. The CDR3 bases are TGTGCCAGCAGCTTAACGGGGGGGGCTGATAATTCACCCCTCCACTTT. The chain links TRBV7-3 to TRBJ1-6; D is perhaps TRBD1 (6 bases). From germline, CDR1 is SGHTA and CDR2 FQGTGA. V gave up 0 bases and J gave up 5 bases, with 11 bases separating them. The CDR3 has 16 amino acids.

The chain couples TRBV28 to TRBJ1-5; no clear D. The CDR3 is 14 amino acids. Trimming took 3 bases from V and 5 from J, leaving 11 bases between them. Germline V CDR1 and CDR2: MDHEN, SYDVKM. The CDR3 reads CASSFLNLDQPQHF. In nucleotides, the CDR3 is TGTGCCAGCAGTTTTCTAAACCTCGATCAGCCCCAGCATTTT.

This rearrangement joins TRBV7-9 to TRBJ1-2; 11 bases fit TRBD1. J was trimmed by 3 bases and V by 4 bases; bases with no gene match: 13. CDR1 and CDR2 from the germline V gene are SEHNR and FQNEAQ (reference sequence). CDR3 length equals 18 residues. CDR3 loop: CASSWPDRGPHKDYGYTF. The CDR3 nucleotides are TGTGCCAGCAGCTGGCCGGACAGGGGGCCCCACAAAGACTATGGCTACACCTTC.

The chain carries TRBV7-3 and TRBJ2-3; unclear D gene. Trimming removed 5 bases from V and 0 bases from J, with 12 bases in between. The CDR3 is 15 residues long. Germline V lookup: CDR1 SGHTA, CDR2 FQGTGA. The CDR3 reads CASSRNYLSTDTQYF. The CDR3 DNA is TGTGCCAGCAGCCGGAACTATCTTAGCACAGATACGCAGTATTTT.